This T cell receptor beta chain is drawn from a study of T-cell reconstitution after alpha-beta-depleted transplantation in children. A library of TCRbeta sequences, prepared with unique molecular identifiers, was generated. A single record per CDR3 protein comes from TCRdb applying MiXCR to the PCR reads. Found here are roughly 340,000 distinct CDR3 sequences, roughly 16% of them singletons; the top ten hold just over 40%. With regard to this clonotype: Its antigen is currently unknown.

J was trimmed by 1 base and V by 1 base; bases with no gene match: 4. The CDR3 spans 15 residues. Points from the study as a whole: Recipient T cells and thymic progenitors that survived were the source of the high TCRbeta diversity seen at day 60 in some patients. Once a year had passed after transplant, T-cell counts and diversity came mostly from newly produced T cells. Roughly two months post-transplant, alpha-beta T cells reportedly originated from several hundred graft clones that had expanded.

The sequence was obtained from a male patient between 2 and 9 years old who had a stem cell transplant for acute lymphoblastic leukemia, so the T cells may come from the graft donor. This rearrangement joins TRBV12-3 or TRBV12-4 to TRBJ2-7, with 7 bases aligning to TRBD2. This specimen consisted of PBMCs, mostly from graft donor cells, obtained 360 days after TCRalphabeta/CD19-depleted stem cell transplant. In nucleotides, the CDR3 is TGTGCCAGCAGTTTAGAGGAGGGACTATCCTACGAGCAGTACTTC. It yields the protein CASSLEEGLSYEQYF.